The 6 T cell receptor beta chains reported below all come from one sample, sequenced in a study of cytomegalovirus exposure and HLA in healthy donors. PCR was performed using 60 Vbeta and 13 Jbeta primers. The protocol was immunoSEQ multiplex PCR, while the TCRdb copy is restricted to in-frame clones and leaves out a portion. The table lists some 140,000 clones, 70% to 80% of them singletons. The sample comprised PBMCs. These receptors all stem from a man aged 30 to 39 in good health and CMV-seronegative.

The J gene is TRBJ2-1, the V gene TRBV7-8; D may be TRBD2 (6 bases). Trimming stripped 4 bases from V and 3 bases from J, with 19 bases between. CDR3 length: 17 amino acids. The germline V gene has CDR1 SGHVS and CDR2 FQNEAQ. CDR3 in DNA: TGTGCCAGCAGCTCAAATAGACGGGACTTGGTCTACAATGAGCAGTTCTTC. This encodes CASSSNRRDLVYNEQFF.

The chain carries TRBV2 and TRBJ1-5; no reliable D call. The CDR3 covers 13 residues. In germline, CDR1 is SNHLY, CDR2 FYNNEI. V gave up 6 bases and J gave up 1 base, with 7 bases separating them. Written as DNA, the CDR3 is TGTGCCAGCAGGATCGGGAGCAATCAGCCCCAGCATTTT. Amino acids: CASRIGSNQPQHF.

CDR3 loop: CASSYSGPSYEQYF. The CDR3, as DNA: TGTGCCAGCAGTTACTCGGGCCCCTCCTACGAGCAGTACTTC. This rearrangement joins TRBV6-5 to TRBJ2-7; D remains unclear. V shed 0 bases and J shed 0 bases, with 6 bases lying between them. The V gene's germline CDR1 is MNHEY and CDR2 SVGAGI. This CDR3 region has 14 residues.

The chain uses TRBV7-2 and TRBJ2-1; D is undetermined. The CDR3 covers 12 residues. CDR1 SGHTA and CDR2 FQGNSA come from the germline V gene. V shed 1 base and J shed 6 bases, with 4 bases lying between them. The CDR3 sequence is CASSLGVNEQFF. In DNA form, the CDR3 reads TGTGCCAGCAGCTTAGGCGTCAATGAGCAGTTCTTC.

The sample holds a few counts of this clone. The chain recombines TRBV19 with TRBJ1-4; possible D gene TRBD1, 5 bases. The ends were cut back, 5 bases at V and 8 bases at J, with 15 bases in the middle. Germline-derived CDR1 and CDR2 are LNHDA and SQIVND (reference sequence). The CDR3 has 14 residues. The CDR3 bases are TGTGCCAGTAGTGTCAGGGTTCAGGGAGAAAAACTGTTTTTT. As protein: CASSVRVQGEKLFF.

Points on this clone: The junction and the germline gene differ at one end; a read error may be behind it. J is TRBJ1-2 and V is TRBV13, with a possible D match to TRBD1 (6 bases). This CDR3 is built from 14 residues. CDR1 is PRHDT and CDR2 is FYEKMQ in the germline V gene (reference sequence). CDR3 nucleotide sequence: TGTGCCAGCAGCACGGGAGGGGGAGACTATGGCTACCCCTTC. This encodes CASSTGGGDYGYPF.